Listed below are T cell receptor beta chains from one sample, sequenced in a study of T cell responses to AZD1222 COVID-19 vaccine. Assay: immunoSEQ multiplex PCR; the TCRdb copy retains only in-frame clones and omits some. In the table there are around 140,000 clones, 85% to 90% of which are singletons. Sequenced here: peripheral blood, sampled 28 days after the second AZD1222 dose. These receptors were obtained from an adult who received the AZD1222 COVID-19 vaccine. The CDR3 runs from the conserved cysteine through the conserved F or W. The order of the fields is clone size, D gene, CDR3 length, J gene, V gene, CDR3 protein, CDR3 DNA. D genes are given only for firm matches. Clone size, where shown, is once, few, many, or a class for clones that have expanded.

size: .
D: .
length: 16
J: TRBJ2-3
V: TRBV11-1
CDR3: CASSFLRSTSTDTQYF
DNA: TGTGCCAGCAGCTTCTTGCGGTCAACTAGCACAGATACGCAGTATTTT

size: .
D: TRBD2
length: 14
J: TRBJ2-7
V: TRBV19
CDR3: CASSTAGWTYEQYF
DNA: TGTGCCAGTAGTACAGCGGGATGGACCTACGAGCAGTACTTC

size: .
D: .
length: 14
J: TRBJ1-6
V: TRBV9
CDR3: CASSVSQGQSPLHF
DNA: TGTGCCAGCAGCGTGTCGCAGGGGCAATCACCCCTCCACTTT

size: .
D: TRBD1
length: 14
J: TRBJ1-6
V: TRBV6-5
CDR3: CASSGQGFNSPLHF
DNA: TGTGCCAGCAGCGGACAGGGCTTCAATTCACCCCTCCACTTT

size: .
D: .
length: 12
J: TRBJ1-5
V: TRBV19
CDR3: CASSTVNQPQHF
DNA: TGTGCCAGTTCGACAGTGAATCAGCCCCAGCATTTT

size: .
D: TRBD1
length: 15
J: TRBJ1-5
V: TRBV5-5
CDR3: CASSLFLQGDQPQHF
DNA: TGTGCCAGCAGCTTGTTCCTGCAGGGGGATCAGCCCCAGCATTTT

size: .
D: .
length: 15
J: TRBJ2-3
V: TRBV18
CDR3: CASSQNTGTFYTQYF
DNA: TGTGCCAGCTCACAAAACACTGGGACGTTTTATACGCAGTATTTT

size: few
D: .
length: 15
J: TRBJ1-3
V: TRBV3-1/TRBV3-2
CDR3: CASSLGGGLGNTIYF
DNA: TGTGCCAGCAGCCTTGGGGGGGGTCTTGGAAACACCATATATTTT

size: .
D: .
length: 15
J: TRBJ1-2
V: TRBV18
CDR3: CASSAFDRNAFGYTF
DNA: TGTGCCAGCTCTGCCTTCGACAGGAACGCCTTTGGCTACACCTTC

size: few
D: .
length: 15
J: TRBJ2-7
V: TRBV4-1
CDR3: CASSQVQRADYEQYF
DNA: TGCGCCAGCAGCCAAGTGCAGCGGGCGGACTACGAGCAGTACTTC

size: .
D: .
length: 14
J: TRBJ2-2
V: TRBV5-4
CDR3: CASSLGQLTGELFF
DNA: TGTGCCAGCAGCTTAGGACAGCTCACCGGGGAGCTGTTTTTT

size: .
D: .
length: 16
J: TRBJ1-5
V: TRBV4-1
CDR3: CASSQDGGIGNQPQHF
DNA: TGCGCCAGCAGCCAAGATGGCGGTATTGGCAATCAGCCCCAGCATTTT

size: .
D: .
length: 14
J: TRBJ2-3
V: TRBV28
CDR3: CASGGGGTADTQYF
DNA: TGTGCCAGTGGAGGAGGTGGGACGGCAGATACGCAGTATTTT

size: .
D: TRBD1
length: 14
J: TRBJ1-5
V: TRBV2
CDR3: CASTWTGTIQPQHF
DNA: TGTGCCAGCACGTGGACAGGGACAATCCAGCCCCAGCATTTT

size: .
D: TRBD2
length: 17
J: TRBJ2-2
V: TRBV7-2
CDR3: CASSALPSGSWTGELFF
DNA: TGTGCCAGCAGCGCGCTCCCTAGCGGGAGTTGGACCGGGGAGCTGTTTTTT

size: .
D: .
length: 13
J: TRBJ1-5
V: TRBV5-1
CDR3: CASSLMGNQPQHF
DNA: TGCGCCAGCAGCTTAATGGGCAATCAGCCCCAGCATTTT

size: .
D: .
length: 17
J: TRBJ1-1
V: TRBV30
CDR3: CAWSVGKPGSWSGEAFF
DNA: TGTGCCTGGAGTGTAGGTAAGCCAGGGTCATGGAGTGGGGAAGCTTTCTTT

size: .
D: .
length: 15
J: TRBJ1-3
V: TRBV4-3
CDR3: CASSQDVSLGNTIYF
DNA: TGCGCCAGCAGCCAAGATGTCAGCCTAGGAAACACCATATATTTT

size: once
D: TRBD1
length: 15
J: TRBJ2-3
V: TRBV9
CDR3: CASSPGQNNRDTQYF
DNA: TGTGCCAGCAGCCCGGGACAGAATAACAGAGATACGCAGTATTTT

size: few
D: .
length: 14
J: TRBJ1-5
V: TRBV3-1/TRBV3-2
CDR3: CASSQSHSNQPQHF
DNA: TGTGCCAGCAGCCAGAGTCATAGCAATCAGCCCCAGCATTTT

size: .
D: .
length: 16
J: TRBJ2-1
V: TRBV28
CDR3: CASSLLGSNSYNEQFF
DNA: TGTGCCAGCAGTTTATTGGGGTCTAACTCCTACAATGAGCAGTTCTTC

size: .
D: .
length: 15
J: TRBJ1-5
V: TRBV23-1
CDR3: CASRAKGRGNQPQHF
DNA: TGCGCCAGCAGGGCCAAGGGCCGGGGCAATCAGCCCCAGCATTTT